These T cell receptor beta chains were read from a single sample in a study of blood T cell repertoires in COVID-19. Sequencing used immunoSEQ multiplex PCR; TCRdb keeps in-frame clones, though not all of them. The sample shows roughly 200,000 clones, around 85% of them seen only once. The sequencing sample was made of PBMCs or T cells enriched from blood (not recorded which). Receptors originate from a woman aged 40 to 49 with acute COVID-19. CDR3s leave out the opening cysteine and the closing phenylalanine or tryptophan. Fields, in order: D gene, J gene, CDR3 length, V gene, clone size, CDR3 protein. A D gene is named only where the DNA matches it firmly. Size is stated for part of the rows, as once, few or many counts, or as a class when the clone is expanded.

>.|TRBJ1-5|10|TRBV12-3/TRBV12-4|many
ASSSGNQPQH
>TRBD2|TRBJ2-2|13|TRBV6-5|.
ASKRGGRHTGELF
>.|TRBJ2-7|12|TRBV27|.
ASSLYGRADEQY
>TRBD1|TRBJ2-3|14|TRBV6-1|.
ASSDEPGQGADTQY
>TRBD2|TRBJ2-3|14|TRBV19|.
ASSIITSGSTDTQY
>.|TRBJ1-1|10|TRBV11-2|.
ASSLDLTEAF
>TRBD1|TRBJ2-1|12|TRBV27|.
ASSLWDRNNEQF
>.|TRBJ2-7|14|TRBV4-1|.
ASSQDNERSSYEQY
>.|TRBJ2-3|13|TRBV20-1|.
SASHPGAGTDTQY
>TRBD1|TRBJ2-4|13|TRBV28|.
ASRVQGATKNIQY
>.|TRBJ1-1|11|TRBV5-5|.
ASSLGGATEAF
>TRBD1|TRBJ1-5|12|TRBV19|.
ASSLTGNNQPQH
>TRBD1|TRBJ1-5|14|TRBV28|.
ASTSGAGGANQPQH
>TRBD2|TRBJ2-1|13|TRBV6-5|once
ASSYVLAGGGEQF
>.|TRBJ2-2|14|TRBV28|.
ASSLLADANTGELF
>.|TRBJ1-2|10|TRBV5-6|.
ASSLARDGYT
>.|TRBJ2-1|13|TRBV4-1|.
ASSPPGTYPGEQF
>TRBD1|TRBJ2-7|11|TRBV5-4|.
ASARDRVDEQY
>.|TRBJ1-2|12|TRBV7-9|.
ASSPLEQEGCYT
>.|TRBJ1-1|12|TRBV6-5|.
ASVWGEARTEAF
>TRBD2|TRBJ2-7|13|TRBV5-4|few
ASSLEGLAPYEQY
>TRBD2|TRBJ2-5|12|TRBV11-3|.
ASSPSGGPETQY
>.|TRBJ1-4|12|TRBV2|.
ASGPNGGNEKLF
>.|TRBJ2-7|11|TRBV7-6|.
ASSSRFSYEQY
>TRBD1|TRBJ2-7|12|TRBV28|.
ASRGAGGTYEQY
>TRBD1|TRBJ1-1|16|TRBV19|.
ASSTARQGTIMNTEAF
>.|TRBJ2-2|12|TRBV7-2|.
ASKGWTNTGELF
>.|TRBJ2-3|11|TRBV27|.
ASTKTSTDTQY
>TRBD1|TRBJ2-6|15|TRBV19|.
ASKTQGQAVGANVLT
>TRBD1|TRBJ1-2|15|TRBV30|once
AWEVAGRGPTNYGYT
>TRBD2|TRBJ2-7|13|TRBV7-2|.
ASSLAGTSAYEQY
>TRBD2|TRBJ2-2|14|TRBV11-2|.
ASSSIRGENTGELF
>.|TRBJ2-1|14|TRBV28|few
ASKGGSSQGFDEQF
>TRBD2|TRBJ2-1|14|TRBV15|.
ATSSSGLAVYNEQF
>TRBD2|TRBJ2-5|13|TRBV25-1|.
ASSEASGSEKTQY
>TRBD2|TRBJ2-2|14|TRBV7-9|.
ASSPRAGGTTGELF
>.|TRBJ2-1|13|TRBV11-2|.
ASSFQFPYSNEQF
>TRBD1|TRBJ1-1|13|TRBV28|.
ASLTGASENTEAF
>TRBD1|TRBJ1-6|12|TRBV18|.
ASSPGQGNSPLH
>TRBD2|TRBJ2-2|15|TRBV4-2|.
ASSQVGLAGDTGELF